What follows are 21 T cell receptor beta chains derived from one specimen sequenced in a study of CD8 T cells in ankylosing spondylitis. TCRdb used MiXCR to reprocess the 5' RACE reads, holding one entry per CDR3 protein. The sample has about 250,000 distinct CDR3 sequences; over 30% are singletons. Sequenced input: blood, either unsorted or a sorted T cell fraction (not recorded which). The receptors come from a male donor with ankylosing spondylitis or in good health (not recorded which).

The V and J genes are TRBV6-5 and TRBJ1-5; no clear D gene. Between the trimmed V and J ends, which lost 0 bases and 3 bases, there was a span of 9 bases. The CDR3 is made up of 15 amino acids. CDR1 and CDR2 (germline): MNHEY, SVGAGI. The CDR3 region is CASSYSTAPNQPQHF. The CDR3 nucleotides read TGTGCCAGCAGTTACTCGACCGCGCCCAATCAGCCCCAGCATTTT.

This clonotype was observed a few times. V is TRBV7-6 and J is TRBJ1-1; 10 nucleotides align to TRBD1. The V gene's germline CDR1 is SGHVS and CDR2 FNYEAQ. After removal of 5 bases from V and 7 bases from J, the junction contained 16 bases not matched to a gene. This CDR3 region has 17 residues. The CDR3 nucleotides read TGTGCCAGCAGCCTACCGGGACAGGGGCCTGGAACCGATGAAGCTTTCTTT. It encodes CASSLPGQGPGTDEAFF.

The chain employs TRBV9 and TRBJ2-3, with D perhaps TRBD1 (6 bases). Germline V gene data show CDR1 as SGDLS and CDR2 as YYNGEE. This CDR3 region has 15 residues. Trimming cost V 4 bases and J 4 bases, with 16 bases left between them. CDR3 DNA: TGTGCCAGCAGCTTGGCCGGGACAAGGGCAGATACGCAGTATTTT. This translates into CASSLAGTRADTQYF.

J is TRBJ2-3 and V is TRBV20-1; D not resolved. The CDR3 runs to 12 residues. The germline V gene encodes CDR1 DFQATT and CDR2 SNEGSKA (reference sequence). Trimming stripped 5 bases from V and 4 bases from J, with 10 bases between. CDR3 bases: TGCAGTGCTGTCGAAACCGCAGATACGCAGTATTTT. Translating gives CSAVETADTQYF.

This chain uses TRBV3-1 with TRBJ2-7; D could derive from TRBD1 or TRBD2 (6 bases each). The germline V gene has CDR1 LGHDT and CDR2 YNNKEL (reference sequence). Trimming shortened V by 2 bases and J by 5 bases, and 19 bases separated the two germline ends. The CDR3 runs 16 residues. DNA of the CDR3: TGTGCCAGCAGCCAAAGGACGGGGGCGTCCCTGAACGAGCAGTACTTC. It is translated as CASSQRTGASLNEQYF.

Only a few counts were recorded for this clonotype. The chain carries TRBV7-9 and TRBJ2-1, with D perhaps TRBD1 (6 bases). CDR1 is SEHNR, CDR2 FQNEAQ, per germline (reference sequence). The CDR3 is made up of 15 amino acids. The germline V and J ends were trimmed by 3 bases and 7 bases, with 16 bases remaining between them. CDR3 sequence: CASSFSQGSKNEQFF. The CDR3 DNA follows: TGTGCCAGCAGCTTCAGTCAGGGGAGTAAGAATGAGCAGTTCTTC. The full variable domain, its missing parts supplied by reference TRBV7-9 and TRBJ2-1, is DTGVSQNPRHKITKRGQNVTFRCDPISEHNRLYWYRQTLGQGPEFLTYFQNEAQLEKSRLLSDRFSAERPKGSFSTLEIQRTEQGDSAMYLCASSFSQGSKNEQFFGPGTRLTVL.

This rearrangement joins TRBV29-1 to TRBJ2-5, with 12 bases aligning to TRBD1. Germline trimming cut 6 bases from V and 5 bases from J; bases unmatched to any gene: 7. The CDR3 is made up of 14 amino acids. The germline V gene has CDR1 SQVTM and CDR2 ANQGSEA. CDR3 residues: CSVRDRGREETQYF. Written as DNA, the CDR3 is TGCAGCGTCCGGGACAGGGGGCGTGAGGAGACCCAGTACTTC. Full variable domain (rest looked up from reference TRBV29-1 and TRBJ2-5): SAVISQKPSRDICQRGTSLTIQCQVDSQVTMMFWYRQQPGQSLTLIATANQGSEATYESGFVIDKFPISRPNLTFSTLTVSNMSPEDSSIYLCSVRDRGREETQYFGPGTRLLVL.

This clonotype has a handful of counts. J is TRBJ1-2 and V is TRBV6-5; 8 bases fit TRBD1. Trimming took 4 bases from V and 4 from J; bases not matched to a gene: 8. Germline V gives CDR1 MNHEY, CDR2 SVGAGI. The CDR3 has 15 amino acids. The CDR3 DNA follows: TGTGCCAGCAGTTCTGAGACAGGGGCCCTCTATGGCTACACCTTC. Translating it yields CASSSETGALYGYTF.

The J gene is TRBJ1-5, the V gene TRBV4-2, with TRBD1 as a possible D gene (5 bases). The CDR3 extends over 14 amino acids. V was trimmed by 8 bases and J by 2 bases, leaving 13 bases between them. Germline assignment: CDR1 LGHNA and CDR2 YNFKEQ. CDR3 DNA sequence: TGTGCCAGCCGGCAGGGTGGGGGCAATCAGCCCCAGCATTTT. This translates into CASRQGGGNQPQHF.

The CDR3 is CASSPLGTGAQETQYF. The CDR3 bases are TGTGCCAGCAGCCCCCTCGGGACAGGGGCACAAGAGACCCAGTACTTC. The rearrangement uses TRBV12-3 or TRBV12-4 and TRBJ2-5, with 10 bases aligning to TRBD1. This CDR3 region has 16 residues. The J segment lost 2 bases and the V segment lost 6 bases, leaving 9 bases of the junction unmatched.

This clonotype was detected only once. The chain has TRBV5-6 and TRBJ2-3, with 7 bases lining up with TRBD1. After removal of 3 bases from V and 4 bases from J, the junction contained 5 bases not matched to a gene. Germline V gene sequence: CDR1 SGHDT, CDR2 YYEEEE. The CDR3 length is 14 residues. CDR3 coding DNA: TGTGCCAGCAGCTCCCACAGGGGAGCAGATACGCAGTATTTT. Its protein product is CASSSHRGADTQYF. The whole variable domain, remainder taken from reference TRBV5-6 and TRBJ2-3, is DAGVTQSPTHLIKTRGQQVTLRCSPKSGHDTVSWYQQALGQGPQFIFQYYEEEERQRGNFPDRFSGHQFPNYSSELNVNALLLGDSALYLCASSSHRGADTQYFGPGTRLTVL.

This clonotype turned up a few times. The chain recombines TRBV11-3 with TRBJ2-5; 7 nucleotides align to TRBD1. Germline lookup yields CDR1 SGHNT and CDR2 YENEEA. J was trimmed by 5 bases and V by 6 bases; bases with no gene match: 6. The CDR3 is made up of 13 amino acids. The CDR3 sequence is CASRRTGDETQYF. The CDR3 bases are TGTGCCAGCAGGAGAACAGGGGACGAGACCCAGTACTTC.

The rearrangement joins TRBV29-1 to TRBJ2-2; D may match TRBD1 or TRBD2 (6 bases each). Trimming removed 0 bases at V and 1 base at J, with 15 bases between. This CDR3 comprises 17 residues. Germline loops: CDR1 SQVTM, CDR2 ANQGSEA. The CDR3 DNA reads as TGCAGCGTTGAAGATGGCTCGGAGGGGGGGAACACCGGGGAGCTGTTTTTT. Its translation is CSVEDGSEGGNTGELFF.

This sequence joins TRBV20-1 and TRBJ2-5, with TRBD2 as a possible D gene (6 bases). The V and J ends lost 6 bases and 7 bases respectively, with 15 bases between them. This CDR3 is built from 12 residues. Germline CDR1 and CDR2: DFQATT and SNEGSKA (reference sequence). The CDR3: CSAGDGGWTQYF. As DNA, the CDR3 is TGCAGTGCCGGAGACGGGGGATGGACCCAGTACTTC.

The V gene is TRBV27, the J gene TRBJ2-7; tentatively, D is TRBD1 (7 bases). With 4 bases removed from V and 4 bases from J, the gap between germline ends came to 14 bases. Germline V lookup: CDR1 MNHEY, CDR2 SMNVEV (reference sequence). CDR3 length: 14 residues. As DNA, the CDR3 is TGTGCCAGCAGTTCTCGACAGGGAGGATACGAGCAGTACTTC. Amino acid sequence: CASSSRQGGYEQYF.

The chain links TRBV27 to TRBJ1-3; D gene uncertain. Germline V lookup: CDR1 MNHEY, CDR2 SMNVEV (reference sequence). There are 13 residues in the CDR3. Trimming left V 5 bases short and J 4 bases short, with 9 bases between. CDR3 sequence (DNA): TGTGCCAGCAGTCCCCGCGTGGGAAACACCATATATTTT. It translates to CASSPRVGNTIYF.

A few counts support this clonotype. The chain joins TRBV20-1 to TRBJ2-3, with 7 bases that match TRBD1. The CDR3 runs to 14 residues. Germline CDR1 and CDR2: DFQATT and SNEGSKA (reference sequence). Germline trimming cut 6 bases from V and 5 bases from J; bases unmatched to any gene: 11. The CDR3 is CSAAYEGGRDTQYF. For the CDR3, the DNA is TGCAGTGCCGCGTATGAAGGGGGCAGAGATACGCAGTATTTT.

V is TRBV12-3 or TRBV12-4 and J is TRBJ2-3, with 9 nucleotides matching TRBD1. The trim removed 6 bases at V and 1 base at J, leaving 5 bases unmatched. The CDR3 runs 15 residues. CDR3 DNA: TGTGCCAGCAGGAACAGGGGGCATGGCACAGATACGCAGTATTTT. It specifies CASRNRGHGTDTQYF.

The chain is built from TRBV12-3 or TRBV12-4 and TRBJ2-1; TRBD2 agrees at 12 bases. This CDR3 comprises 13 residues. J lost 9 bases, V lost 6 bases, and 3 bases had no gene match. CDR3 region: CASRLAGGLEQFF. The CDR3 DNA is TGTGCCAGCAGGCTAGCGGGGGGGCTTGAGCAGTTCTTC.

CDR3 in amino acids: CASSPSLGGTEAFF. The CDR3 nucleotides read TGTGCCAGCAGCCCCAGTCTTGGGGGCACTGAAGCTTTCTTT. The V gene is TRBV7-3, the J gene TRBJ1-1; D perhaps matches TRBD1 (5 bases). This CDR3 spans 14 amino acids. Trimming cost V 5 bases and J 4 bases, with 14 bases left between them. The germline V gene has CDR1 SGHTA and CDR2 FQGTGA.

This clonotype showed up just a few times. The chain recombines TRBV20-1 with TRBJ1-1; possible D gene TRBD1, 5 bases. CDR1 is DFQATT, CDR2 SNEGSKA, per germline (reference sequence). Trimming removed 3 bases from V and 4 bases from J, with 9 bases in between. The CDR3 extends over 12 amino acids. The CDR3 here is CSASDRGTEAFF. The CDR3 DNA reads as TGCAGTGCTAGTGATAGGGGCACTGAAGCTTTCTTT.